The 4 T cell receptor beta chains below all came from one sample that was sequenced in a study of blood T cell repertoires in COVID-19. Assay: immunoSEQ multiplex PCR; the TCRdb copy retains only in-frame clones and omits some. The sample holds just over 80,000 clones, roughly 82% seen once. Specimen: peripheral blood. The receptors here all came from a woman aged 80 or over with active or convalescent COVID-19.

The chain employs TRBV28 and TRBJ2-7, with 7 positions matching TRBD1. This CDR3 is 14 amino acids long. Germline CDR1 MDHEN, CDR2 SYDVKM. Trimming removed 2 bases from V and 7 bases from J; junction bases left unmatched: 8. The CDR3 DNA reads as TGTGCCAGCAGTTTAGTGCAGGGGGAAGGGGAGCAGTACTTC. It codes for CASSLVQGEGEQYF.

V and J are TRBV5-4 and TRBJ2-7, with D tentatively TRBD2 (7 bases). This CDR3 has 14 amino acids. The V end was cut by 0 bases, the J end by 6 bases, with 13 bases between. From germline, CDR1 is SGHNT and CDR2 YYREEE (reference sequence). DNA of the CDR3: TGTGCCAGCAGCTTGGACGGGGGGCGAGGCGAGCAGTACTTC. This gives the protein CASSLDGGRGEQYF.

J is TRBJ1-4 and V is TRBV27, with unresolved D. CDR1 and CDR2 from the germline V gene are MNHEY and SMNVEV (reference sequence). The ends were cut back, 2 bases at V and 6 bases at J, with 10 bases in the middle. The CDR3 has 14 residues. CDR3 loop: CASSLGAADEKLFF. The CDR3 bases are TGTGCCAGCAGTTTAGGAGCTGCGGATGAAAAACTGTTTTTT.

This clone was observed many times. The rearrangement joins TRBV11-2 to TRBJ2-7; D gene uncertain. V was clipped by 5 bases and J by 3 bases, with 5 bases between them. Germline V CDR1 and CDR2: SGHAT, FQNNGV. CDR3 length equals 11 residues. The chain's CDR3 is CASSLNYEQYF. Here the CDR3 DNA reads TGTGCCAGCAGCCTAAACTACGAGCAGTACTTC.